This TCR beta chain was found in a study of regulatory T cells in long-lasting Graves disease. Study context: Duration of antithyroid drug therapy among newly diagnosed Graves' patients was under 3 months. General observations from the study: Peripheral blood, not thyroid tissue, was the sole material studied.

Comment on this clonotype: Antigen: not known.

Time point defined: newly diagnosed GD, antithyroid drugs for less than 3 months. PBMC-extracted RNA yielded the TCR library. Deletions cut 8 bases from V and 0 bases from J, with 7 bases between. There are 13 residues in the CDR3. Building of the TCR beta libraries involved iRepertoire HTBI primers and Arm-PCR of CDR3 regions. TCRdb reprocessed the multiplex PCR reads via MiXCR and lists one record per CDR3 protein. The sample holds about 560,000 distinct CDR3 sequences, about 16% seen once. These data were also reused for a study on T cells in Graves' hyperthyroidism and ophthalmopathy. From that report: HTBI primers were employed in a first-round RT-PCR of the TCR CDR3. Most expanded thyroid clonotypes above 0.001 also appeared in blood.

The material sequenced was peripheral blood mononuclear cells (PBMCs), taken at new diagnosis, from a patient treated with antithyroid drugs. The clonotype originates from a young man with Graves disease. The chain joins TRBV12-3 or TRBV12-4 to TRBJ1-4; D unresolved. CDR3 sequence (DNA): TGTGCCAGCGGCGTTGCAACTAATGAAAAACTGTTTTTT. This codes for CASGVATNEKLFF.